What follows is one T cell receptor beta chain and its context. The CDR3 totals 15 residues. With 3 bases clipped from V and 1 base from J, the junction kept 3 bases outside the gene matches. Looked up from germline, CDR1 is SGHAT and CDR2 is FQNNGV. The sample originates from a study of blood T cell repertoires in COVID-19. For the study at large: The analysed material was cDNA or gDNA that came from T cells, B-cell-depleted T cells, or PBMCs.

Enrolled through a virtual design, the participants were between roughly 18 and 90 years of age and came from some 26 US areas. The study assigned cohorts using participant-reported clinical history. Study processing details: For nucleated cells, counts were estimated from reference gene primer amplification. Repertoires were generated with immunoSEQ multiplex PCR, while TCRdb's copy carries only in-frame clones and drops some. That table gives V, J and clone size, and the DNA gave D and trimming. The top ten clones hold roughly 3.4% of a sample with 200,000 or so clones, roughly 88% of them seen once.

The chain carries TRBV11-2 and TRBJ1-1; 9 positions agree with TRBD1. The sample was PBMCs or T cells enriched from blood (not recorded which). The receptor comes from a woman aged 40 to 50 with acute COVID-19. CDR3 nucleotide sequence: TGTGCCAGCAGCTTGGACAGGGGTGCGAACACTGAAGCTTTCTTT. Encoded protein: CASSLDRGANTEAFF.